This is a list of T cell receptor beta chains from one sample in a study of shared clonotypes between healthy human individuals. Clones were read by immunoSEQ multiplex PCR, and TCRdb kept only the in-frame ones, dropping some. The sample lists approximately 2.1 million clones; 85% to 95% were seen once. Material: naive CD4+ T cells from PBMCs. These receptors originate from a man aged 18-30 years in good health. Some clones in this sample may be carry-over from other donors' samples. Both conserved end residues are part of each CDR3. The D gene is left open where the match is weak. Where a row states a size, it is once, few, many or the class of an expanded clone; other rows omit it.

J gene | clone size | V gene | D gene | CDR3 DNA | CDR3 protein
TRBJ2-6 | - | TRBV27 | TRBD2 | TGTGCCAGCAGTTTAAGGCCAGGACTAGCGGCTTCTGGGGCCAACGTCCTGACTTTC | CASSLRPGLAASGANVLTF
TRBJ2-1 | - | TRBV7-9 | - | TGTGCCAGCAGCGGTCCCGGGACAACTTACAATGAGCAGTTCTTC | CASSGPGTTYNEQFF
TRBJ2-1 | - | TRBV28 | TRBD1 | TGTGCCAGCAGCCCAGACAGGGACTACAATGAGCAGTTCTTC | CASSPDRDYNEQFF
TRBJ2-7 | once | TRBV5-1 | - | TGCGCCACCTCTCAGGGACTTTCCTCCTACGAGCAGTACTTC | CATSQGLSSYEQYF
TRBJ2-6 | - | TRBV18 | - | TGTGCCAGCTCACCATTGAGGGGCTCTGGGGCCAACGTCCTGACTTTC | CASSPLRGSGANVLTF
TRBJ1-2 | - | TRBV2 | - | TGTGCCAGCGGCGGCTCTCCTGGGATAGCTAACTATGGCTACACCTTC | CASGGSPGIANYGYTF
TRBJ2-3 | - | TRBV2 | TRBD2 | TGTGCCAGCAGAGGACTAGCGGGAAGCACAGATACGCAGTATTTT | CASRGLAGSTDTQYF
TRBJ1-2 | once | TRBV6-5 | TRBD1 | TGTGCCAGCAGGGGGGACAGTAACTATGGCTACACCTTC | CASRGDSNYGYTF
TRBJ2-3 | - | TRBV6-6 | - | TGTGCCAGCAGTTATCCACAGACCGCCCCAGATACGCAGTATTTT | CASSYPQTAPDTQYF
TRBJ2-7 | - | TRBV30 | TRBD2 | TGTGCCTGGAGTGTACTAGCGGGAGGGCCGGGCTCCTACGAGCAGTACTTC | CAWSVLAGGPGSYEQYF
TRBJ2-1 | - | TRBV5-6 | TRBD2 | TGTGCCAGCAGCTTATGGAGCGGGAGCTCCTACAATGAGCAGTTCTTC | CASSLWSGSSYNEQFF
TRBJ2-2 | - | TRBV11-2 | - | TGTGCCAGCAGCTCGAGGGGGACCGGGGAGCTGTTTTTT | CASSSRGTGELFF
TRBJ1-2 | once | TRBV25-1 | TRBD1 | TGTGCCAGCAGTGATTTTCAAGGGACGGGACAGAGCTATGGCTACACCTTC | CASSDFQGTGQSYGYTF
TRBJ2-7 | - | TRBV5-4 | TRBD1 | TGTGCCAGCAGCTTGAGCCCAGACAGGGCTGGCGAGCAGTACTTC | CASSLSPDRAGEQYF
TRBJ1-5 | - | TRBV28 | - | TGTGCCAGCAGACGCGCGGGGGGCGGGAATCAGCCCCAGCATTTT | CASRRAGGGNQPQHF
TRBJ2-1 | - | TRBV7-9 | - | TGTGCCAGCAGCCCAAAGCCCGGGACTTTCGACAATGAGCAGTTCTTC | CASSPKPGTFDNEQFF
TRBJ2-1 | - | TRBV19 | - | TGTGCCAGTAGTATAAGTGGGAGTGAGCAGTTCTTC | CASSISGSEQFF
TRBJ2-5 | - | TRBV5-1 | TRBD1 | TGCGCCAGCAGCCTCGGGACAGCGTACCAAGAGACCCAGTACTTC | CASSLGTAYQETQYF
TRBJ2-1 | - | TRBV2 | - | TGTGCCAGCAGCCTAAGGGGGACCTACAATGAGCAGTTCTTC | CASSLRGTYNEQFF
TRBJ2-7 | - | TRBV7-3 | TRBD2 | TGTGCCAGCAGCTTATCCCCGACTAGCGCGTCCTACGAGCAGTACTTC | CASSLSPTSASYEQYF
TRBJ2-5 | - | TRBV2 | TRBD2 | TGTGCCAGCAAGAGTAGCGGGAATCGAGGGACCCAGTACTTC | CASKSSGNRGTQYF
TRBJ2-1 | - | TRBV27 | TRBD1 | TGTGCCAGCAGTTTACCCGGGACAGTTTACAATGAGCAGTTCTTC | CASSLPGTVYNEQFF
TRBJ2-3 | - | TRBV30 | - | TGTGCCTGGAGCCCAGGGCGAGATACGCAGTATTTT | CAWSPGRDTQYF
TRBJ1-5 | few | TRBV2 | TRBD1 | TGTGCCAGCAGTAAAGGGACAGGCAACAATCAGCCCCAGCATTTT | CASSKGTGNNQPQHF
TRBJ1-3 | few | TRBV2 | - | TGTGCCAGCACTGAACGGCCCAAGGCTGGAAACACCATATATTTT | CASTERPKAGNTIYF
TRBJ2-3 | - | TRBV18 | TRBD2 | TGTGCCAGCTCACCGGGACTAGCGGGAAGTGCAGATACGCAGTATTTT | CASSPGLAGSADTQYF
TRBJ2-1 | - | TRBV7-3 | - | TGTGCCAGCAGCTTAACGAGAGAAGTAGGGGAGCAGTTCTTC | CASSLTREVGEQFF
TRBJ2-2 | - | TRBV7-2 | - | TGTGCCAGCAGCTTAGTAATCATACCTAACACCGGGGAGCTGTTTTTT | CASSLVIIPNTGELFF
TRBJ2-4 | - | TRBV14 | - | TGTGCCAGCAGCCAAGTATACCAAAACATTCAGTACTTC | CASSQVYQNIQYF
TRBJ1-5 | - | TRBV7-2 | - | TGTGCCAGCAGCTTAACTTGGGATCAGCCCCAGCATTTT | CASSLTWDQPQHF
TRBJ2-7 | - | TRBV5-1 | - | TGCGCCAGCAGTGGGGCGGGCGTAGCGAATGAGCAGTACTTC | CASSGAGVANEQYF
TRBJ2-3 | - | TRBV5-5 | TRBD1 | TGTGCCAGCAGCTTTCTGGTTCTGGGACAGGGGCCAGATACGCAGTATTTT | CASSFLVLGQGPDTQYF
TRBJ1-2 | - | TRBV29-1 | - | TGCAGCGTTGAGGGCAGGGGTGGTTCTAACTATGGCTACACCTTC | CSVEGRGGSNYGYTF
TRBJ1-3 | - | TRBV5-1 | - | TGCGCCAGCAGCTTGGCAAGTGCAGGGAAAGGAAACACCATATATTTT | CASSLASAGKGNTIYF
TRBJ2-1 | - | TRBV29-1 | - | TGCAGCGCCATGCCCGGGACTCCCCCGATGAATGAGCAGTTCTTC | CSAMPGTPPMNEQFF
TRBJ1-5 | once | TRBV5-8 | TRBD1 | TGTGCCAGCAGCTACAGGGGGCGGAATCAGCCCCAGCATTTT | CASSYRGRNQPQHF
TRBJ2-1 | - | TRBV10-3 | - | TGTGCCACCCGCGGGTGGGGGCACAATGAGCAGTTCTTC | CATRGWGHNEQFF
TRBJ2-3 | - | TRBV28 | TRBD2 | TGTGCCAGCAGTCCGAGGCCCGGGGGGTATGTCGGGAGCGCCACAGATACGCAGTATTTT | CASSPRPGGYVGSATDTQYF
TRBJ2-5 | - | TRBV11-2 | - | TGTGCCAGCAGCTTAGATTGGGGCAGCTTAAGGGGGGCCCAGTACTTC | CASSLDWGSLRGAQYF
TRBJ2-2 | - | TRBV6-1 | - | TGTGCCAGCCCCGATGACGGGAACACCGGGGAGCTGTTTTTT | CASPDDGNTGELFF
TRBJ2-3 | - | TRBV9 | TRBD1 | TGTGCCAGCAGCCTCTCGGACAGGCCCCCACAGTATTTT | CASSLSDRPPQYF
TRBJ2-2 | - | TRBV5-6 | TRBD2 | TGTGCCAGCAGCCCAGGACTAGCGGGAGGTCATAGGGAGCTGTTTTTT | CASSPGLAGGHRELFF
TRBJ1-2 | - | TRBV20-1 | - | TGCAGTGCTACAGGGAGGGGCTACACCTTC | CSATGRGYTF
TRBJ2-3 | once | TRBV19 | TRBD1 | TGTGCCAGTCGAGACAGGGCGACAGATACGCAGTATTTT | CASRDRATDTQYF
TRBJ2-7 | - | TRBV18 | - | TGTGCCAGCTCACCCTCCCAGGGGCTCGAGCAGTACTTC | CASSPSQGLEQYF
TRBJ1-1 | - | TRBV5-6 | TRBD1 | TGTGCCAGCAGCTCAGGAACAGGGGGCGGTTGGACTGAAGCTTTCTTT | CASSSGTGGGWTEAFF
TRBJ1-4 | - | TRBV7-9 | TRBD1 | TGTGCCAGCAGCTCGGACAGGGTCCTTGAAAAACTGTTTTTT | CASSSDRVLEKLFF
TRBJ2-1 | - | TRBV5-1 | - | TGCGCCAGCAGCGACCTTTGGCGGCACAACAATGAGCAGTTCTTC | CASSDLWRHNNEQFF